These 3 T cell receptor beta chains were sequenced from one sample in a study of blood T cell repertoires in COVID-19 (dated by TCRdb to about 2020). Receptor libraries were prepared by the immunoSEQ multiplex PCR assay. Sourced from immuneACCESS, this table was stored by TCRdb with only in-frame sequences that have V and J called. A share of the clones is absent; for the studies checked, an unresolved V gene accounts for under half, and the remainder has no known explanation. The sample data list roughly 150,000 clones, and 77% of these were observed just once. Approximately 2.8% of the sample belongs to the ten largest clones. The sample was peripheral blood. Receptors were obtained from a man aged 65-85 years with acute or convalescent COVID-19.

V usage is TRBV6-5 and J usage is TRBJ2-7, with a possible D match to TRBD1 (5 bases). The CDR3 has 14 amino acids. Germline assignment: CDR1 MNHEY and CDR2 SVGAGI. The ends were cut back, 0 bases at V and 4 bases at J, with 10 bases in the middle. The CDR3 sequence is CASSYSRQPYEQYF. The CDR3 DNA reads TGTGCCAGCAGTTACTCGAGACAGCCTTACGAGCAGTACTTC.

The V and J genes are TRBV5-1 and TRBJ1-1, with 7 bases identical to TRBD1. V lost 4 bases and J lost 0; bases outside the gene matches: 6. This CDR3 region has 15 residues. Germline V gives CDR1 SGHRS, CDR2 YFSETQ. CDR3 sequence: CASSQMTGMNTEAFF. The CDR3 nucleotides read TGCGCCAGCAGCCAAATGACAGGGATGAACACTGAAGCTTTCTTT.

This sequence joins TRBV9 and TRBJ1-1, with TRBD1 as a possible D gene (5 bases). This CDR3 comprises 13 residues. Germline V gene lookup returns CDR1 SGDLS and CDR2 YYNGEE. V gave up 3 bases and J gave up 1 base, with 7 bases separating them. CDR3 region: CASSGGQNTEAFF. The CDR3 nucleotides are TGTGCCAGCAGCGGCGGACAGAACACTGAAGCTTTCTTT. Drawing the rest from reference TRBV9 and TRBJ1-1, the complete variable domain is DSGVTQTPKHLITATGQRVTLRCSPRSGDLSVYWYQQSLDQGLQFLIQYYNGEERAKGNILERFSAQQFPDLHSELNLSSLELGDSALYFCASSGGQNTEAFFGQGTRLTVV.